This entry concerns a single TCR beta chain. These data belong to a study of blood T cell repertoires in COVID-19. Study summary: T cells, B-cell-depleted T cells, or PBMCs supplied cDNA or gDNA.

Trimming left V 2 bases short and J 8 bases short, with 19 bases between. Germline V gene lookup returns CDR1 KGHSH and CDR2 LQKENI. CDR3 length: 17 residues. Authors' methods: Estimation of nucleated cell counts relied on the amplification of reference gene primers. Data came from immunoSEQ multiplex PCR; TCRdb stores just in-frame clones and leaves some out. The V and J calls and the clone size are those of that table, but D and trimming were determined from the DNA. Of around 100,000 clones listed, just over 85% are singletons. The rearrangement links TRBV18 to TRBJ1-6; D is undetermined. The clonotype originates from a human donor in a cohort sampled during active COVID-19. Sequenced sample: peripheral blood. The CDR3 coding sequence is TGTGCCAGCTCACCATCGGTTGGGGAGGTTAATCATTCACCCCTCCACTTT. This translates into CASSPSVGEVNHSPLHF.